A selection of T cell receptor beta chains follows, all from one sample in a study of CD8+ T cells in alopecia areata. The method was immunoSEQ multiplex PCR; TCRdb's version includes in-frame clones alone and lacks a portion of them. The sample carries about 150,000 clones, about 50% recorded once. Material: CD8+ T cells sorted from blood, obtained at week 0. The receptors were gathered from a human donor with alopecia areata. The CDR3 runs from the conserved cysteine through the conserved F or W. The D gene is left open where the match is weak. The size of a clone is reported for some rows only, either as once, few or many, or as a class for expanded clones.

TRBJ2-7	.	.	TRBV7-8	CASSLVRDEQYF	TGTGCCAGCAGCTTAGTAAGGGACGAGCAGTACTTC
TRBJ2-1	.	TRBD2	TRBV9	CASSPRGAGGHEQFF	TGTGCCAGCAGCCCCCGGGGGGCGGGGGGGCATGAGCAGTTCTTC
TRBJ1-1	.	.	TRBV2	CASPTGLNTEAFF	TGTGCCAGCCCGACAGGACTGAACACTGAAGCTTTCTTT
TRBJ2-1	.	.	TRBV30	CAWSVGVDEQFF	TGTGCCTGGAGTGTGGGTGTCGATGAGCAGTTCTTC
TRBJ2-7	.	.	TRBV7-2	CASSPRTASYEQYF	TGTGCCAGCAGCCCTAGGACAGCGTCCTACGAGCAGTACTTC
TRBJ2-7	.	.	TRBV29-1	CSVDGGAAYEQYF	TGCAGCGTTGATGGTGGGGCGGCCTACGAGCAGTACTTC
TRBJ1-5	few	.	TRBV23-1	CARETGNSNQPQHF	TGCGCCAGAGAGACAGGTAATAGCAATCAGCCCCAGCATTTT
TRBJ1-1	.	.	TRBV25-1	CASSESYTEAFF	TGTGCCAGCAGTGAATCGTACACTGAAGCTTTCTTT
TRBJ2-1	.	.	TRBV20-1	CSAPRSEQFF	TGCAGTGCCCCTCGAAGCGAGCAGTTCTTC
TRBJ1-4	.	.	TRBV15	CATSRDGNEKLFF	TGTGCCACCAGCAGAGATGGGAATGAAAAACTGTTTTTT